A single sample gave rise to the 23 T cell receptor beta chains below, sequenced in a study of blood T cells in healthy people across ages (dated by TCRdb to between 2015 and 2017). The library was obtained by 5' RACE. Sequencing relied on an Illumina HiSeq 2500. A second PCR of roughly 6 to 12 cycles was performed with a sample-barcoded 5' primer and a J-beta primer mix. In-frame beta chains were kept once TCRdb had trimmed the public reads at Q25 with fastp and called clones with MiXCR. Rows are combined by CDR3 protein, so each entry shows the most common genes and DNA. This sample has 600,000 to 850,000 distinct CDR3 sequences in its table, and around a quarter of those were observed once. The ten largest account for 9% to 9.5% of the sample. These sequences were also reported in another study, on T cells of mothers and their children.

Sequencing input: blood. These receptors came from a boy aged 10-17 years in good health.

The chain joins TRBV20-1 to TRBJ2-3; TRBD2 agrees at 13 bases. Per the germline V gene, CDR1 is DFQATT and CDR2 is SNEGSKA (reference sequence). The CDR3 is 18 residues long. V lost 2 bases to trimming and J lost 3 bases; unmatched junction nucleotides: 11. For the CDR3, the DNA is TGCAGTGCTAGATTGGGACTAGCGGGGCCCAGGGGAACAGATACGCAGTATTTT. Its protein product is CSARLGLAGPRGTDTQYF.

The CDR3, as DNA: TGTGCCAGCAGCTTGGGTTCGAACGGAGTGAACACCGGGGAGCTGTTTTTT. Translated, it gives CASSLGSNGVNTGELFF. The V and J genes are TRBV7-9 and TRBJ2-2; D is ambiguous. This CDR3 comprises 17 residues. V dropped 3 bases and J dropped 1 base, with 15 bases sitting between them. Germline lookup yields CDR1 SEHNR and CDR2 FQNEAQ (reference sequence).

This chain links TRBV28 with TRBJ2-5; 9 bases align to TRBD2. The DNA end lines up better with TRBJ2-7; the J call may be wrong. The CDR3 spans 17 residues. In germline, CDR1 is MDHEN, CDR2 SYDVKM. In DNA, the CDR3 is TGTGCCAGCAGGAGGGCGCAGCTCACGCGGGAGGGTTACGAGCAGTACTTC. Encoded protein: CASRRAQLTREGYEQYF.

This clonotype was recorded a few times. The chain links TRBV7-2 to TRBJ2-4; 11 nucleotides agree with TRBD2. V lost 4 bases to trimming and J lost 9 bases; unmatched junction nucleotides: 2. This CDR3 has 13 residues. In germline, CDR1 is SGHTA, CDR2 FQGNSA. This chain's CDR3 is CASSSTSGVIQYF. In DNA, the CDR3 is TGTGCCAGCAGCTCGACTAGCGGGGTCATTCAGTACTTC. Full variable domain (rest looked up from reference TRBV7-2 and TRBJ2-4): GAGVSQSPSNKVTEKGKDVELRCDPISGHTALYWYRQSLGQGLEFLIYFQGNSAPDKSGLPSDRFSAERTGGSVSTLTIQRTQQEDSAVYLCASSSTSGVIQYFGAGTRLSVL.

The rearrangement uses TRBV7-9 and TRBJ2-5; possibly TRBD1 for D (6 bases). Looked up from germline, CDR1 is SEHNR and CDR2 is FQNEAQ (reference sequence). This CDR3 spans 17 amino acids. V dropped 8 bases and J dropped 2 bases, with 24 bases sitting between them. The DNA of the CDR3 is TGTGCCAGCGATGGGGACCAACCCGGGACACGACAAGAGACCCAGTACTTC. Residues: CASDGDQPGTRQETQYF.

The chain joins TRBV5-1 to TRBJ2-7; TRBD1 agrees at 7 bases. CDR3 length equals 14 residues. CDR1 is SGHRS, CDR2 YFSETQ, per germline. Unmatched junction bases numbered 12, after V lost 5 bases and J lost 7 bases. The DNA for the CDR3 is TGCGCCAGCAGGCTGGAACAGGGGCTGGGAGAGCAGTACTTC. Translation: CASRLEQGLGEQYF.

This clonotype was seen a few times. The chain links TRBV3-1 to TRBJ1-3; no clear D. V was cut by 1 base and J by 0 bases, with 4 bases left in between. CDR1 and CDR2 from the germline V gene are LGHDT and YNNKEL (reference sequence). CDR3 size: 14 residues. DNA of the CDR3: TGTGCCAGCAGCCAAGCGAGCTCTGGAAACACCATATATTTT. Amino acids: CASSQASSGNTIYF.

The chain uses TRBV25-1 and TRBJ1-2, with a tentative D call TRBD1 (5 bases). The V and J ends lost 4 bases and 8 bases respectively, with 17 bases between them. The length of the CDR3 is 14 residues. CDR1 and CDR2 (germline): MGHDK, SYGVNS. This CDR3 reads CASSGDSFLQGYTF. CDR3 in DNA: TGTGCCAGCAGTGGAGACAGCTTTTTACAGGGCTACACCTTC.

This chain uses TRBV7-9 with TRBJ2-7; D gene ambiguous. CDR1 and CDR2 (germline): SEHNR, FQNEAQ (reference sequence). The CDR3 spans 13 residues. V was clipped by 3 bases and J by 6 bases, with 12 bases between them. CDR3 nucleotide sequence: TGTGCCAGCAGCTTGGTAGACGGAGTCGAGCAGTACTTC. Amino acid sequence: CASSLVDGVEQYF.

The genes are TRBV2 and TRBJ1-2; D is unclear. Germline CDR1 is SNHLY and CDR2 is FYNNEI. The CDR3 contains 13 residues. Trimming stripped 3 bases from V and 5 bases from J, with 10 bases between. The CDR3 nucleotides read TGTGCCAGCAGTGACCCCGAACCTTATGGCTACACCTTC. Encoded protein: CASSDPEPYGYTF.

This clonotype occurred a few times. V and J are TRBV10-3 and TRBJ1-2, with a weak D call TRBD1 (5 bases). Germline assignment: CDR1 ENHRY and CDR2 SYGVKD. The CDR3 covers 14 residues. Written as DNA, the CDR3 is TGTGCGGCCAGGGACTTCCTGGCCAACTATGGCTACACCTTC. Its translation: CAARDFLANYGYTF.

In this sample, this clonotype turned up a few times. CDR3: CASSEGVSGRTTYNEQFF. The CDR3, as DNA: TGTGCCAGCAGTGAAGGCGTTAGCGGGAGAACTACCTACAATGAGCAGTTCTTC. The genes are TRBV6-1 and TRBJ2-1, with 9 bases matching TRBD2. J gave up 2 bases and V 1 base, and 9 bases lay outside the gene matches. The CDR3 has 18 residues. CDR1 is MNHNS and CDR2 is SASEGT in the germline V gene.

This clonotype occurred a few times. V and J are TRBV6-1 and TRBJ1-4, with D uncertain. The V end was cut by 5 bases, the J end by 8 bases, with 9 bases between. CDR3 length: 12 amino acids. CDR1 and CDR2 (germline): MNHNS, SASEGT. The CDR3 loop is CASSPRLEKLFF. The CDR3, as DNA: TGTGCCAGCAGTCCCCGCCTAGAAAAACTGTTTTTT.

The table lists this clonotype with a few counts. The chain recombines TRBV27 with TRBJ2-7; D remains ambiguous. This CDR3 is 14 amino acids long. V was clipped by 0 bases and J by 2 bases, with 8 bases between them. The germline CDR1 and CDR2 sequences are MNHEY and SMNVEV (reference sequence). CDR3 region: CASSLSKGTYEQYF. As DNA, the CDR3 is TGTGCCAGCAGTTTATCGAAGGGTACCTACGAGCAGTACTTC.

The chain is built from TRBV2 and TRBJ2-5, with D possibly matching TRBD1 (5 bases). Germline V lookup: CDR1 SNHLY, CDR2 FYNNEI. The CDR3 is 15 residues long. V was shortened by 8 bases and J by 2 bases, with 18 bases between the two germline ends. The CDR3 sequence is CASVDMGPQQETQYF. The DNA of the CDR3 is TGTGCCAGCGTCGATATGGGGCCGCAACAAGAGACCCAGTACTTC.

The chain carries TRBV4-3 and TRBJ2-1; 9 bases line up with TRBD2. After removal of 0 bases from V and 7 bases from J, the junction contained 7 bases not matched to a gene. This CDR3 region has 16 residues. Germline V gene sequence: CDR1 LGHNA, CDR2 YSLEER. CDR3 DNA: TGCGCCAGCAGCCAAGATCGCGGGGGGGCGGGGAATGAGCAGTTCTTC. Translated: CASSQDRGGAGNEQFF.

The V call is TRBV3-1, the J call TRBJ2-1; unclear D gene. CDR3 length equals 13 residues. Trimming stripped 4 bases from V and 6 bases from J, with 10 bases between. Germline V gene sequence: CDR1 LGHDT, CDR2 YNNKEL (reference sequence). The CDR3 coding sequence is TGTGCCAGCAGCCCCCTCGGGCCCAATGAGCAGTTCTTC. As protein: CASSPLGPNEQFF.

This clonotype was found a few times. The chain employs TRBV7-9 and TRBJ1-1; unclear D gene. CDR1 is SEHNR, CDR2 FQNEAQ, per germline (reference sequence). With 4 bases removed from V and 7 bases from J, the gap between germline ends came to 16 bases. This CDR3 comprises 14 residues. In DNA form, the CDR3 reads TGTGCCAGCAGCTCCCATCTCAAGGCCCTTGAAGCTTTCTTT. As protein: CASSSHLKALEAFF.

This sequence joins TRBV19 and TRBJ2-5; 8 bases are shared with TRBD1. The last part of the DNA fits TRBJ2-1 better; the J call may be wrong. The CDR3 contains 16 residues. CDR1 is LNHDA and CDR2 is SQIVND in the germline V gene (reference sequence). This CDR3 is CASSPLSGQGHNEQFF. The CDR3 bases are TGTGCCAGTAGCCCCCTCAGTGGACAGGGCCACAATGAGCAGTTCTTC.

The chain links TRBV6-1 to TRBJ2-1; 9 bases are a match to TRBD1. This CDR3 is built from 19 residues. Germline V gives CDR1 MNHNS, CDR2 SASEGT. Losses at the gene ends were 3 bases for V and 0 bases for J; bases not matched to a gene: 12. The CDR3 coding sequence is TGTGCCAGCAGTGAGTTGGGACAGGGTTCGGGTAGCTCCTACAATGAGCAGTTCTTC. Translation: CASSELGQGSGSSYNEQFF.

About this clonotype: A read error is possible here, since a much larger clone lies one base away. The genes are TRBV20-1 and TRBJ2-1, with D hard to call. V dropped 3 bases and J dropped 0 bases, with 6 bases sitting between them. Germline V CDR1 and CDR2: DFQATT, SNEGSKA (reference sequence). This CDR3 spans 13 amino acids. CDR3 coding DNA: TGCAGTGCTAGTCCAGGCTCCTACAATGAGCAGTTCTTC. Encoded protein: CSASPGSYNEQFF.

J is TRBJ2-5 and V is TRBV10-3; D is unresolved. CDR3 length: 13 residues. The ends were cut back, 0 bases at V and 5 bases at J, with 7 bases in the middle. CDR1 and CDR2 (germline): ENHRY, SYGVKD. CDR3 bases: TGTGCCATCAGTGAGTCTTTATTGGAGACCCAGTACTTC. This translates into CAISESLLETQYF.

This chain connects TRBV4-1 to TRBJ2-5; TRBD1 or TRBD2 may be the D gene (6 bases each). The J call may be incorrect, as the DNA end agrees better with TRBJ2-7. Germline CDR1 reads MGHRA; CDR2 reads YSYEKL. The CDR3 totals 16 residues. The CDR3 DNA reads TGCGCCAGCAGCCAAGATCCCCGGGGGCAGGCCTACGAGCAGTACTTC. Amino acids: CASSQDPRGQAYEQYF.